Sequencing of this T cell receptor beta chain was carried out in a study of blood T cell repertoires in COVID-19. Generated by immunoSEQ multiplex PCR, the TCRdb table keeps only in-frame clones and is missing some. The data contain approximately 260,000 clones, 80% to 90% of them seen just once; the ten biggest clones take up 3.7%. V was cut by 5 bases and J by 0 bases, with 12 bases left in between. This CDR3 spans 16 amino acids. From germline, CDR1 is KGHDR and CDR2 SFDVKD. The chain combines TRBV24-1 with TRBJ2-2; a weak D match, TRBD1 (5 bases). The sequence was collected from a middle-aged woman with acute or convalescent COVID-19. The sequenced material came from peripheral blood. The CDR3 region has the DNA TGTGCCACCAGTGGGGGCCAGAGATCGAACACCGGGGAGCTGTTTTTT. It specifies CATSGGQRSNTGELFF.